Detailed here is one T cell receptor (beta chain). No antigen is known for it. This record comes from a study of blood T cells in healthy people across ages. General study points: In older individuals, TCR beta diversity per million T cells was lower, falling roughly linearly with age.

Trimming left V 6 bases short and J 5 bases short, with 19 bases between. This CDR3 region has 15 residues. A sample-barcoded 5' primer and a J-beta primer mix were used in a second PCR of roughly 7 to 11 cycles. Each CDR3 protein is one row after TCRdb ran MiXCR on the 5' RACE reads. The sample carries 1,500,000 or so distinct CDR3 sequences, 35% to 45% recorded once. This sequence joins TRBV12-3 or TRBV12-4 and TRBJ2-5; D possibly uses TRBD1 or TRBD2 (6 bases each). The sample taken for sequencing was blood. This TCR came from a woman aged 18-29 years in good health. The CDR3, as DNA: TGTGCCAGCAGCCCTCCCCAGGGGAGGACCGAGACCCAGTACTTC. The encoded protein is CASSPPQGRTETQYF.